These T cell receptor beta chains were read from a single sample in a study of cytomegalovirus exposure and HLA in healthy donors. The method was immunoSEQ multiplex PCR; TCRdb's version includes in-frame clones alone and lacks a portion of them. The data show around 200,000 clones, 70% to 85% seen once. Input material: PBMCs. All receptors derive from a girl aged 2 to 10 in good health and CMV-seropositive. The CDR3 runs from the conserved cysteine through the conserved F or W.

>TRBV18|TRBJ1-5
CASSILGFDGSQPQHF
>TRBV5-6|TRBJ2-7
CASSCDRVSYEQYF
>TRBV28|TRBJ1-5
CASSNGDRTISLGQPQHF
>TRBV7-9|TRBJ1-1
CASSLAQGWAEAFF
>TRBV30|TRBJ2-2
CAGTSGANTGELFF
>TRBV13|TRBJ2-3
CASRPSASGRTDTQYF
>TRBV21-1|TRBJ2-7
CASSNPMTELSHYEQYF
>TRBV9|TRBJ2-3
CASSVGRSEGGATQYF
>TRBV30|TRBJ2-1
CAWSVSLARYNEQFF
>TRBV5-1|TRBJ1-1
CASSLAGRRGNTEAFF
>TRBV6-5|TRBJ2-1
CASSPRDFYNEQFF
>TRBV4-1|TRBJ2-1
CASSQDLPGGSEQFF
>TRBV20-1|TRBJ1-2
CSASPRGGYTF
>TRBV6-4|TRBJ2-3
CASSDGGATDTQYF
>TRBV5-1|TRBJ2-4
CASSSIGTENIQYF
>TRBV6-5|TRBJ1-1
CASFLTLRGTEAFF
>TRBV5-6|TRBJ1-5
CASSAGPDEPQHF
>TRBV4-2|TRBJ1-6
CASSQASARDWGNSPLHF
>TRBV9|TRBJ2-1
CASSVATVAGLGEQFF
>TRBV7-7|TRBJ2-7
CASSAGRGSCEQYF
>TRBV6-1|TRBJ2-7
CASSERSPGAYEQYF
>TRBV13|TRBJ2-3
CASYFRGEVDTQYF
>TRBV5-4|TRBJ2-1
CASSLARGLAVQFF
>TRBV19|TRBJ1-1
CASSLTGEPHNEAFF
>TRBV5-4|TRBJ2-5
CASSVPGQVQETQYF
>TRBV11-2|TRBJ1-6
CASSYRGKVNSPLHF
>TRBV10-3|TRBJ1-5
CAISNGGKDQPQHF
>TRBV10-3|TRBJ2-7
CAISETGDRRVEQYF
>TRBV6-1|TRBJ2-3
CASSELGGSTDTQYF
>TRBV30|TRBJ2-1
CAWSNLPGLAGFNEQFF
>TRBV10-3|TRBJ2-7
CAISPGTAASYEQYF
>TRBV12-5|TRBJ1-1
CASGLGWDRGNTEAFF
>TRBV6-5|TRBJ1-5
CASSYEGGRGNQPQHF
>TRBV7-3|TRBJ2-1
CASSADWTYNEQFF
>TRBV6-1|TRBJ1-1
CASWGLNTEAFF
>TRBV6-1|TRBJ2-5
CASSDGLAGGGRQETQYF
>TRBV12-5|TRBJ2-1
CASGLGTSGANEQFF
>TRBV28|TRBJ2-7
CASTYGTGLSYEQYF
>TRBV9|TRBJ2-1
CASSAGTGTRRPGQFF
>TRBV9|TRBJ2-3
CASSVVSGGAGDTQYF
>TRBV5-1|TRBJ2-1
CASSRTEGTYNEQFF